Each of the 3 T cell receptor beta chains below was sequenced from the same sample in a study of T cells in localized non-small cell lung cancer. Only in-frame clones appear in the TCRdb table, and some are missing; sequencing was by immunoSEQ multiplex PCR. Here the sample spans around 83,000 clones, 80% to 90% being singletons. The sample in question was peripheral blood, obtained before any cancer treatment. Receptors originate from a man aged 40 to 70 with stage I squamous cell lung carcinoma.

The J gene is TRBJ2-3, the V gene TRBV7-7; D tentatively reads TRBD1 or TRBD2 (5 bases each). The V end was cut by 1 base, the J end by 6 bases, with 14 bases between. CDR1 is SSHAT and CDR2 is FNYEAQ in the germline V gene (reference sequence). The CDR3 consists of 15 residues. CDR3 in DNA: TGTGCCAGCAGCTTAGGGGGGACGCCATTGGATACGCAGTATTTT. Its translation: CASSLGGTPLDTQYF. The whole variable domain, filled in from reference TRBV7-7 and TRBJ2-3, reads GAGVSQSPRYKVTKRGQDVTLRCDPISSHATLYWYQQALGQGPEFLTYFNYEAQPDKSGLPSDRFSAERPEGSISTLTIQRTEQRDSAMYRCASSLGGTPLDTQYFGPGTRLTVL.

This clone was seen just once. CDR3 DNA sequence: TGTGCCAGCAGCTCTTCCGGTACGGGTCGAACGCACAATGAGCAGTTCTTC. It yields the protein CASSSSGTGRTHNEQFF. The V gene is TRBV11-1, the J gene TRBJ2-1; D remains ambiguous. This CDR3 spans 17 amino acids. In germline, CDR1 is SGHAT, CDR2 FQDESV (reference sequence). Trimming cost V 4 bases and J 5 bases, with 21 bases left between them.

The chain is built from TRBV2 and TRBJ2-7, with D possibly TRBD2 on 6 matching bases. Trimming stripped 4 bases from V and 5 bases from J, with 15 bases between. The CDR3 runs to 14 residues. Germline CDR1 is SNHLY and CDR2 is FYNNEI. CDR3 nucleotides: TGTGCCAGCAGTGCCGGGGTGCGGGGTCACGAGCAGTACTTC. Translated, it gives CASSAGVRGHEQYF.